The 5 T cell receptor beta chains presented below share a single source sample, sequenced in a study of cytomegalovirus exposure and HLA in healthy donors. The PCR had 60 Vbeta and 13 Jbeta primers. This table comes from immunoSEQ multiplex PCR, and its TCRdb copy is limited to in-frame clones, with some not included. The sample holds roughly 77,000 clones, around a tenth seen once. The sequenced sample consisted of PBMCs. These receptors came from a man between 60 and 75 years old in good health and CMV-seropositive.

The gene calls are TRBV14 and TRBJ2-5; tentative D call: TRBD1 (6 bases). The CDR3 consists of 16 residues. Germline CDR1 is SGHDN and CDR2 is FVKESK. Trimming cost V 6 bases and J 1 base, with 18 bases left between them. The DNA for the CDR3 is TGTGCCAGCAGTCATTTCACCGGGACAAGCCAAGAGACCCAGTACTTC. It translates to CASSHFTGTSQETQYF. Full variable domain (outside the CDR3, taken from reference TRBV14 and TRBJ2-5): EAGVTQFPSHSVIEKGQTVTLRCDPISGHDNLYWYRRVMGKEIKFLLHFVKESKQDESGMPNNRFLAERTGGTYSTLKVQPAELEDSGVYFCASSHFTGTSQETQYFGPGTRLLVL.

The table lists this clone with a few counts. The chain has TRBV5-1 and TRBJ2-1; 13 bases map to TRBD2. The germline gives CDR1 SGHRS, CDR2 YFSETQ. The CDR3 length is 12 residues. Trimming cost V 3 bases and J 16 bases; bases outside gene matches: 4. Here the CDR3 DNA reads TGCGCCAGCAGCTCGGGGACTAGCGGGAACTTCTTC. Protein: CASSSGTSGNFF.

The table lists this clone with a few counts. This chain connects TRBV27 to TRBJ1-2; 11 bases are shared with TRBD1. The CDR3 has 18 amino acids. The J segment lost 4 bases and the V segment lost 0 bases, leaving 10 bases of the junction unmatched. Germline CDR1 MNHEY, CDR2 SMNVEV (reference sequence). The CDR3 DNA sequence: TGTGCCAGCAGTTTATCGTGGACTCGGACAGGGGGCACCTATGGCTACACCTTC. The encoded protein is CASSLSWTRTGGTYGYTF.

The chain carries TRBV30 and TRBJ2-5, with no clear D. The V end was cut by 2 bases, the J end by 5 bases, with 9 bases between. Per germline, CDR1 GTSNPN and CDR2 SVGIG (reference sequence). This CDR3 has 12 residues. This chain's CDR3 is CAWSLASETQYF. CDR3 bases: TGTGCCTGGAGTTTGGCCAGTGAGACCCAGTACTTC.

V and J are TRBV5-1 and TRBJ2-2; tentative D call: TRBD2 (6 bases). CDR3 length: 15 amino acids. V was shortened by 0 bases and J by 1 base, with 7 bases between the two germline ends. Germline V gene sequence: CDR1 SGHRS, CDR2 YFSETQ. CDR3 region: CASSLGGMNTGELFF. The CDR3 DNA reads TGCGCCAGCAGCTTGGGCGGGATGAACACCGGGGAGCTGTTTTTT. Drawing the rest from reference TRBV5-1 and TRBJ2-2, the complete variable domain is KAGVTQTPRYLIKTRGQQVTLSCSPISGHRSVSWYQQTPGQGLQFLFEYFSETQRNKGNFPGRFSGRQFSNSRSEMNVSTLELGDSALYLCASSLGGMNTGELFFGEGSRLTVL.